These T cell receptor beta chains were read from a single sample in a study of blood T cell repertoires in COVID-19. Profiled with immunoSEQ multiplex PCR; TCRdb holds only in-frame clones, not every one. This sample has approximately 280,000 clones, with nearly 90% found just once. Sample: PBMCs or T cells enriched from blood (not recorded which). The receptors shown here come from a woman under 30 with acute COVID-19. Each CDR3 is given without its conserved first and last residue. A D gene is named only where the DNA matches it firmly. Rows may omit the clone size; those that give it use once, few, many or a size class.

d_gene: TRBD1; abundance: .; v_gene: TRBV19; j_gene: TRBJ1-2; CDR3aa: ASREDRGDYGYT
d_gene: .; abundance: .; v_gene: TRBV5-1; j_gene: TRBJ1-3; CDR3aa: ASSTGRFSGNTIY
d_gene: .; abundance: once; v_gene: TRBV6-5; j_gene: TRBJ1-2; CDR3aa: ASSYTGGGGYT
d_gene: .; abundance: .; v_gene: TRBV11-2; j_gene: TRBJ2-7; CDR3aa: ASSPGLVYEQY
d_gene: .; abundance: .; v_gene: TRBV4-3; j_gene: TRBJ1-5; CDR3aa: ASSQDLRTAQPQH
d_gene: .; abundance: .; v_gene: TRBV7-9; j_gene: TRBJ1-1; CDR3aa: ASSLVARRTEAF
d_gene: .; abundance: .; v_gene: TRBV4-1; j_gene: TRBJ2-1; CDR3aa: ASSHQQGYNEQF
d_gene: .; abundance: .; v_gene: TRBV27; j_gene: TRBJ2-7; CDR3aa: ASSSWGRTYEQY
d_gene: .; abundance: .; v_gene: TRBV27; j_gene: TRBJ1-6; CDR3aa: ARDRQNNSPLH
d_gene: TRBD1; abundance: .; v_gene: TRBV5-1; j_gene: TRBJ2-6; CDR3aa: ASSSGQGTGANVLT
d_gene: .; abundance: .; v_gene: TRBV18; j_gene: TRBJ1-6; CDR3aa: ASSQDRHNSPLH
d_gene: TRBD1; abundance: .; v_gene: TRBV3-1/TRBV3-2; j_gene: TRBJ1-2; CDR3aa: ASSGRQGQNYGYT
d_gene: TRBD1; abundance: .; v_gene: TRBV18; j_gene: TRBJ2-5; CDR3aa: ASSPWTGGSQETQY
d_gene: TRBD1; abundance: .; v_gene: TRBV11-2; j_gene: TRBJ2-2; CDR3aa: ATRQGLASFGELF
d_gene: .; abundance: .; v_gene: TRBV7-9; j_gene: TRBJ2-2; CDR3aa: ASSLAGAGELF
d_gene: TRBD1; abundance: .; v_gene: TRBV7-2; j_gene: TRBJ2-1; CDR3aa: ASSLRTGITNNEQF
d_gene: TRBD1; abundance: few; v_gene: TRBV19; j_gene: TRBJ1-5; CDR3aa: ASSETGGRGNQPQH